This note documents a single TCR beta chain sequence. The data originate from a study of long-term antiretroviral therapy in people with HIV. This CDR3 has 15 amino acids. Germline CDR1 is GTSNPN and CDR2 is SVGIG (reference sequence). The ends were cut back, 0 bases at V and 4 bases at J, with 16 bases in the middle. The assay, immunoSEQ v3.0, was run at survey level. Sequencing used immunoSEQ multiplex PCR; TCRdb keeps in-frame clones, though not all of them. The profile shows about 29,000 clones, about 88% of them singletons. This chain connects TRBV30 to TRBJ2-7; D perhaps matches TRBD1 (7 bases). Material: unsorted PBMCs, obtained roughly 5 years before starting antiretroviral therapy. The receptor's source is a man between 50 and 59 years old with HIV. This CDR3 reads CAWSVGGAGSYEQYF. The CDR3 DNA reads TGTGCCTGGAGTGTAGGGGGCGCGGGGTCTTACGAGCAGTACTTC.